The clone carrying this TCR beta chain was seen at least ten times. Its antigen is still unknown. The data originate from a study of CD8 T cells in ankylosing spondylitis. Study-level points and caveats: Matched ankylosing spondylitis synovial fluid reportedly contained a significantly enriched population of disease-linked clones. Seven or eight highly homologous variants made up a TCR beta motif, and this motif appeared characteristic of ankylosing spondylitis blood.

TCRdb analysed the 5' RACE reads with MiXCR anew, one entry per CDR3 protein. The table shows roughly 490,000 distinct CDR3 sequences, with approximately 5.3% occurring only once. Germline V lookup: CDR1 SGHNT, CDR2 YYREEE (reference sequence). Trimming took off 4 bases at V and 3 bases at J, with 17 bases between the two ends. The CDR3 extends over 15 amino acids. The sample was blood, either unsorted or a sorted T cell fraction (not recorded which). V usage is TRBV5-4 and J usage is TRBJ2-7; a weak D match, TRBD2 (5 bases). The sequence derives from a male donor with ankylosing spondylitis. CDR3 DNA sequence: TGTGCCAGCAGCACTGGAGGCTTTTGGGACTACGAGCAGTACTTC. Amino acids: CASSTGGFWDYEQYF.